One and the same sample provided the 23 T cell receptor beta chains below, sequenced in a study of early T cells in non-severe SARS-CoV-2 infection. TCRdb reanalysed the 5' RACE reads using MiXCR and keeps one entry per CDR3 protein. The sample gives approximately 35,000 distinct CDR3 sequences, roughly 6.6% of which show up once; about 13% is in the top ten. The input for sequencing was whole blood, taken at baseline. All receptors derive from an adult who was a healthcare worker with PCR-confirmed SARS-CoV-2 infection or an uninfected control (not recorded which).

This clonotype has just a few counts. This chain joins TRBV21-1 and TRBJ2-4; TRBD2 was called by the table and not checked on the DNA. TRBV21-1 is a pseudogene segment. The CDR3 contains 18 residues. DNA for the CDR3: TGTGCCAGCAGCAAAGCTGCGCGGACTGATCCAAAAAAAAACATTCAGTACTTC. Its translation: CASSKAARTDPKKNIQYF.

This clonotype was seen at least ten times. The V and J genes are TRBV12-3 or TRBV12-4 and TRBJ1-4; the D gene is possibly TRBD1 (6 bases). V was clipped by 8 bases and J by 8 bases, with 21 bases between them. The CDR3 is made up of 15 amino acids. CDR3 in amino acids: CASSNRDTDREKLFF. The CDR3 nucleotides read TGTGCCAGCTCCAACCGGGACACCGACCGGGAAAAACTGTTTTTT.

This clonotype occurred a few times. This chain's CDR3 is CSASGTSGNSETQYF. CDR3 nucleotide sequence: TGCAGTGCTAGCGGGACTAGCGGGAATTCAGAGACCCAGTACTTC. The chain is built from TRBV20-1 and TRBJ2-5; TRBD2 matches 13 bases. J gave up 4 bases and V 3 bases, and 5 bases lay outside the gene matches. This CDR3 is 15 amino acids long. Germline-derived CDR1 and CDR2 are DFQATT and SNEGSKA (reference sequence).

This clonotype was counted a few times. The gene calls are TRBV7-8 and TRBJ2-5; 7 bases fit TRBD1. V gave up 5 bases and J gave up 5 bases; unmatched junction bases: 8. The CDR3 covers 14 residues. CDR1 is SGHVS and CDR2 is FQNEAQ in the germline V gene. CDR3 DNA sequence: TGTGCCAGCAGCCGGGACAGTGGGCGGGAGACCCAGTACTTC. Amino acid sequence: CASSRDSGRETQYF.

The rearrangement joins TRBV28 to TRBJ1-2; weak D call: TRBD1 (6 bases). This CDR3 comprises 14 residues. V was cut by 5 bases and J by 4 bases, with 14 bases left in between. Germline values: CDR1 MDHEN, CDR2 SYDVKM. CDR3 coding DNA: TGTGCCAGCAGTCGGCCGGACAGCCTCTATGGCTACACCTTC. It encodes CASSRPDSLYGYTF.

This clonotype was observed at least ten times. V and J are TRBV18 and TRBJ1-2; no clear D. The V and J ends lost 6 bases and 2 bases respectively, with 13 bases between them. This CDR3 contains 14 residues. Looked up from germline, CDR1 is KGHSH and CDR2 is LQKENI. CDR3 DNA: TGTGCCAGCTCCCCCAGCACGGACAACTATGGCTACACCTTC. This gives the protein CASSPSTDNYGYTF.

The rearrangement links TRBV5-1 to TRBJ2-1; unclear D gene. CDR1 SGHRS and CDR2 YFSETQ come from the germline V gene. V was shortened by 4 bases and J by 0 bases, with 8 bases between the two germline ends. The length of the CDR3 is 14 residues. This CDR3 is CASSIQSSYNEQFF. In DNA form, the CDR3 reads TGCGCCAGCAGCATACAAAGCTCCTACAATGAGCAGTTCTTC. Filled out from reference TRBV5-1 and TRBJ2-1, the complete variable domain reads KAGVTQTPRYLIKTRGQQVTLSCSPISGHRSVSWYQQTPGQGLQFLFEYFSETQRNKGNFPGRFSGRQFSNSRSEMNVSTLELGDSALYLCASSIQSSYNEQFFGPGTRLTVL.

There are a few counts of this clonotype. The chain recombines TRBV7-9 with TRBJ2-2; maybe TRBD1 (6 bases). V was shortened by 2 bases and J by 5 bases, with 15 bases between the two germline ends. Germline CDR1 SEHNR, CDR2 FQNEAQ (reference sequence). The CDR3 covers 16 residues. The CDR3 DNA reads as TGTGCCAGCAGCTTAAGGGGGACGGACCTTACCGGGGAGCTGTTTTTT. This translates into CASSLRGTDLTGELFF. Full variable domain (outside the CDR3, taken from reference TRBV7-9 and TRBJ2-2): DTGVSQNPRHKITKRGQNVTFRCDPISEHNRLYWYRQTLGQGPEFLTYFQNEAQLEKSRLLSDRFSAERPKGSFSTLEIQRTEQGDSAMYLCASSLRGTDLTGELFFGEGSRLTVL.

This clonotype was seen more than once but under ten times. The chain has TRBV6-6 and TRBJ2-7, with D possibly being TRBD1 (7 bases). Germline lookup yields CDR1 MNHNY and CDR2 SVGAGI (reference sequence). The CDR3 consists of 15 residues. V lost 5 bases, J lost 2 bases, and 16 bases lay in between. CDR3 region: CASSHTAGQTYEQYF. In nucleotides, the CDR3 is TGTGCCAGCAGTCACACCGCGGGACAGACCTACGAGCAGTACTTC.

In this sample, this clonotype turned up a few times. The chain uses TRBV24-1 and TRBJ1-1, with TRBD1 identical over 9 bases. Germline-derived CDR1 and CDR2 are KGHDR and SFDVKD. Unmatched junction bases numbered 7, after V lost 3 bases and J lost 6 bases. The CDR3 extends over 15 amino acids. The CDR3 DNA reads as TGTGCCACCAGTGATGGGGACAGGGACAGCGCTGAAGCTTTCTTT. This translates into CATSDGDRDSAEAFF.

This clonotype was counted only a few times. The CDR3 sequence: CSVAGGGDQPQHF. The CDR3 DNA follows: TGCAGCGTCGCAGGGGGAGGAGATCAGCCCCAGCATTTT. The gene calls are TRBV29-1 and TRBJ1-5; 7 bases are a match to TRBD1. The V and J ends lost 6 bases and 5 bases, in that order; junction bases with no gene match: 7. CDR3 length: 13 residues. Germline V gives CDR1 SQVTM, CDR2 ANQGSEA.

This clonotype was detected many times. V usage is TRBV7-8 and J usage is TRBJ2-2; 14 bases are shared with TRBD2. Trimming cost V 5 bases and J 7 bases; bases outside gene matches: 15. The germline V gene has CDR1 SGHVS and CDR2 FQNEAQ. This CDR3 is 19 amino acids long. The CDR3 loop reads CASSRLAGGPRKGGGELFF. CDR3 bases: TGTGCCAGCAGCAGACTAGCGGGAGGGCCGAGAAAGGGTGGCGGGGAGCTGTTTTTT. The full variable domain, with the rest looked up from reference TRBV7-8 and TRBJ2-2, is GAGVSQSPRYKVAKRGQDVALRCDPISGHVSLFWYQQALGQGPEFLTYFQNEAQLDKSGLPSDRFFAERPEGSVSTLKIQRTQQEDSAVYLCASSRLAGGPRKGGGELFFGEGSRLTVL.

This CDR3 is CASSPGTAGHTEAFF. The CDR3 DNA is TGTGCCAGCAGCCCCGGGACAGCTGGACACACTGAAGCTTTCTTT. V is TRBV6-5 and J is TRBJ1-1; 7 bases are shared with TRBD1. The V gene's germline CDR1 is MNHEY and CDR2 SVGAGI. The junction had 10 bases not matched to a gene; V was cut back by 6 bases and J by 3 bases. This CDR3 region has 15 residues.

The table lists this clonotype with many counts. This rearrangement joins TRBV4-2 to TRBJ2-3, with 11 bases lining up with TRBD2. V lost 1 base and J lost 11; bases outside the gene matches: 11. The CDR3 is made up of 16 amino acids. Germline-derived CDR1 and CDR2 are LGHNA and YNFKEQ. The CDR3 region is CASSQGDSGRAIGQYF. CDR3 in DNA: TGTGCCAGCAGCCAAGGTGATAGCGGGAGGGCCATAGGGCAGTATTTT.

This clonotype came up many times. A read error may account for a junction end that differs from germline. The gene calls are TRBV28 and TRBJ2-5, with D tentatively TRBD2 (6 bases). Germline CDR1 and CDR2: MDHEN and SYDVKM. The CDR3 sequence is 12 residues long. This CDR3 is CASRGFASDWHF. The CDR3 nucleotides are TGTGCCAGCAGGGGCTTTGCTAGCGACTGGCACTTC.

V usage is TRBV6-2 or TRBV6-3 and J usage is TRBJ2-1, with TRBD1 as a possible D gene (5 bases). The germline V gene has CDR1 MNHEY and CDR2 SVGEGT. V shed 0 bases and J shed 9 bases, with 12 bases lying between them. The CDR3 runs 14 residues. CDR3 in amino acids: CASSYSPGLSEQFF. The CDR3, as DNA: TGTGCCAGCAGTTACTCCCCAGGGTTAAGTGAGCAGTTCTTC.

This clonotype was observed many times. The chain links TRBV19 to TRBJ2-6; 8 nucleotides agree with TRBD1. In germline, CDR1 is LNHDA, CDR2 SQIVND (reference sequence). With 6 bases clipped from V and 1 base from J, the junction kept 2 bases outside the gene matches. This CDR3 has 15 residues. The DNA of the CDR3 is TGTGCCAGTAGCGACAGGGGATCTGGGGCCAACGTCCTGACTTTC. Translation gives CASSDRGSGANVLTF.

This clonotype was seen once. This sequence joins TRBV10-2 and TRBJ2-7, with D perhaps assigned TRBD1 or TRBD2 (6 bases each). The CDR3 spans 20 residues. Trimming removed 0 bases from V and 3 bases from J, with 27 bases in between. Germline-derived CDR1 and CDR2 are WSHSY and SAAADI. This chain's CDR3 is CASSESIGGRTPYQVYEQYF. The CDR3 DNA reads TGCGCCAGCAGTGAGTCGATAGGGGGGAGGACACCGTATCAAGTCTACGAGCAGTACTTC.

The sample holds many counts of this clonotype. This chain joins TRBV29-1 and TRBJ2-5; D ambiguous. CDR3 length equals 11 residues. Germline CDR1 and CDR2: SQVTM and ANQGSEA. V was clipped by 5 bases and J by 5 bases, with 9 bases between them. The CDR3 nucleotides read TGCAGCGTTTCAAGAGAGGAGACCCAGTACTTC. Amino acid sequence: CSVSREETQYF.

This clonotype was seen many times. The chain joins TRBV7-9 to TRBJ1-2; D is ambiguous. The CDR3 spans 15 residues. Germline V gene sequence: CDR1 SEHNR, CDR2 FQNEAQ (reference sequence). Trimming cost V 5 bases and J 4 bases, with 17 bases left between them. Here the CDR3 DNA reads TGTGCCAGCAGCCCCTCCGAGGTTTTGGGCTATGGCTACACCTTC. Its translation is CASSPSEVLGYGYTF.

This clonotype was seen repeatedly, ten times or more. The chain uses TRBV20-1 and TRBJ1-1; TRBD1 might be the D (6 bases). This CDR3 is 15 amino acids long. Germline V gene sequence: CDR1 DFQATT, CDR2 SNEGSKA (reference sequence). V dropped 0 bases and J dropped 11 bases, with 22 bases sitting between them. CDR3 in DNA: TGCAGTGCTAGAGATTATCAATCCACAGGGTTGGTGGCTTTCTTT. It translates to CSARDYQSTGLVAFF.

Only a few counts were recorded for this clonotype. The chain carries TRBV7-9 and TRBJ2-2; TRBD2 might be the D (6 bases). CDR3 length equals 15 residues. The germline V gene has CDR1 SEHNR and CDR2 FQNEAQ (reference sequence). V lost 2 bases to trimming and J lost 2 bases, with 9 bases between them. CDR3: CASSLRRDNTGELFF. In DNA, the CDR3 is TGTGCCAGCAGCTTAAGGCGGGATAACACCGGGGAGCTGTTTTTT.

This clonotype was seen a handful of times. This rearrangement joins TRBV6-1 to TRBJ2-1; D possibly corresponds to TRBD1 (6 bases). With 5 bases removed from V and 0 bases from J, the gap between germline ends came to 17 bases. The germline CDR1 and CDR2 sequences are MNHNS and SASEGT. The CDR3 runs to 17 residues. DNA for the CDR3: TGTGCCAGCAGTTACCCGGACGGGACAAGCTCCTACAATGAGCAGTTCTTC. Protein product: CASSYPDGTSSYNEQFF.